This record covers a single T cell receptor beta chain. TCRdb re-derived calls from the RT-PCR reads in MiXCR, one entry per CDR3 protein. The table includes about 960,000 distinct CDR3 sequences, roughly 18% detected once. The trim removed 2 bases at V and 5 bases at J, leaving 8 bases unmatched. The germline CDR1 and CDR2 sequences are SGHRS and YFSETQ. The CDR3 has 16 residues. This entry is derived from a study of patients and donors after allogeneic stem cell transplantation. The V call is TRBV5-1, the J call TRBJ2-3; 10 bases are a match to TRBD2. The clonotype originates from a human donor who was either an allogeneic HSCT recipient or a stem cell or donor lymphocyte infusion donor (not recorded which). It is not recorded whose cells these are; they may come from a transplant donor. The sequencing sample was made of blood, either unsorted or a sorted T cell fraction (not recorded which). The CDR3: CASSFLVAGGGDTQYF. The DNA of the CDR3 is TGCGCCAGCAGCTTTTTGGTAGCGGGGGGAGGAGATACGCAGTATTTT. The variable domain in full, completed from reference TRBV5-1 and TRBJ2-3, reads KAGVTQTPRYLIKTRGQQVTLSCSPISGHRSVSWYQQTPGQGLQFLFEYFSETQRNKGNFPGRFSGRQFSNSRSEMNVSTLELGDSALYLCASSFLVAGGGDTQYFGPGTRLTVL.